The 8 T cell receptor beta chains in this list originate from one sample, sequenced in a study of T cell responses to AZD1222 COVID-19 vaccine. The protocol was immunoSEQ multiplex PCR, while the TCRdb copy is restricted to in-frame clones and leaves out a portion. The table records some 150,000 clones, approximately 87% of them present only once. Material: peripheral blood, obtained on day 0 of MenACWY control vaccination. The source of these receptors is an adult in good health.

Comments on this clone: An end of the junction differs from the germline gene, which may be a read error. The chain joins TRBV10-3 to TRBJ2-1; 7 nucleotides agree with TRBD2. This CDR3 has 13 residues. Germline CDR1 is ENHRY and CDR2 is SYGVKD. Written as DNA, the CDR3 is TGTGCCATCAGTGAGCCCGAGACTAGCCTACAGCTCTTC. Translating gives CAISEPETSLQLF.

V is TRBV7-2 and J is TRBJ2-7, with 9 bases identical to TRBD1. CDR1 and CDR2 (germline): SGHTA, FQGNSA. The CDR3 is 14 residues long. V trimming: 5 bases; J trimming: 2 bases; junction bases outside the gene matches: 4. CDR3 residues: CASSPRTGAYEQYF. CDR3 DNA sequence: TGTGCCAGCAGCCCCCGGACAGGGGCCTACGAGCAGTACTTC.

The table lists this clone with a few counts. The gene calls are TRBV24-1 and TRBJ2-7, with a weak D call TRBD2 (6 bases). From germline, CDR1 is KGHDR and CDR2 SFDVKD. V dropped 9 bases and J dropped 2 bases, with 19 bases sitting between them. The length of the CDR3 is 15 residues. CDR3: CATAESGGPTYEQYF. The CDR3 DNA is TGTGCCACCGCAGAATCCGGGGGACCCACCTACGAGCAGTACTTC.

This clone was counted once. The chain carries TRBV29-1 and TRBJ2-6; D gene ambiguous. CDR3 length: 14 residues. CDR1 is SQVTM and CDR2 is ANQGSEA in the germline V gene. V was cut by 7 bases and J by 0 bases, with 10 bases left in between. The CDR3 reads CSATDSSGANVLTF. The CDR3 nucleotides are TGCAGCGCGACCGATAGCTCTGGGGCCAACGTCCTGACTTTC.

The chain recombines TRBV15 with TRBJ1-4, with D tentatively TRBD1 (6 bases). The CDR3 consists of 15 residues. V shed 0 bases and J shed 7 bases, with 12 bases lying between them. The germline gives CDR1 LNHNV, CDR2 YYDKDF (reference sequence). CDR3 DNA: TGTGCCACCAGCAGAGACGCAGGGGACGGTGAAAAACTGTTTTTT. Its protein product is CATSRDAGDGEKLFF.

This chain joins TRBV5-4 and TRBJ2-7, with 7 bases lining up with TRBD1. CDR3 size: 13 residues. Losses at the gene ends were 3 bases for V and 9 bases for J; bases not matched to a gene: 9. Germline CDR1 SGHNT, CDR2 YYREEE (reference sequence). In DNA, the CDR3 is TGTGCCAGCAGCTCGCAGGGGGTGGCAGGGCAGTACGTC. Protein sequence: CASSSQGVAGQYV.

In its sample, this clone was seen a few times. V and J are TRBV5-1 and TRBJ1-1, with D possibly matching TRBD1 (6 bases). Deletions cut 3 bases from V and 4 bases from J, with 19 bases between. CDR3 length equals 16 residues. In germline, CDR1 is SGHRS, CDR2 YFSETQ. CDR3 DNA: TGCGCCAGCAGCTCCGGGACGAACGCACAGGGCACTGAAGCTTTCTTT. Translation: CASSSGTNAQGTEAFF.

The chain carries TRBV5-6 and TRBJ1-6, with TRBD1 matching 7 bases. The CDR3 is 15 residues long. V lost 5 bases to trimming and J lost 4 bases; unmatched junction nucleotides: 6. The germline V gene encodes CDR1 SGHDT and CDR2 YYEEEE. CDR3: CASSRDREYNSPLHF. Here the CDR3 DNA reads TGTGCCAGCAGTCGCGACAGGGAATATAATTCACCCCTCCACTTT.